This T cell receptor (beta chain) came from a study of blood T cell repertoires in COVID-19. About the research overall: Sample material is recorded as cDNA or gDNA derived from T cells, B-cell-depleted T cells, or PBMCs.

This clone appeared a few times. Participants, roughly 18 to 100 years old, spanned about two dozen US areas. Donors in Cohort 3 counted as recovered after two negative PCRs, clearance, or symptom resolution. Clones were sequenced by immunoSEQ multiplex PCR, and TCRdb holds only the in-frame ones, with some missing. The sample records around 360,000 clones, roughly nine tenths being singletons. This sequence was found in a woman between 25 and 40 years old who had recovered from COVID-19. Material for sequencing was PBMCs or T cells enriched from blood (not recorded which).

CDR3 amino acids: CASSLSSYEQYF. In DNA, the CDR3 is TGTGCCAGCAGCCTGTCCTCCTACGAGCAGTACTTC. The V call is TRBV28, the J call TRBJ2-7; D is undetermined. V lost 6 bases and J 0 bases, leaving 6 bases between the germline ends. The CDR3 is 12 amino acids. Per the germline V gene, CDR1 is MDHEN and CDR2 is SYDVKM.